This T cell receptor beta chain was documented in a study of blood T cell repertoires in COVID-19. Overall study: Samples came from the United States, Italy and Spain, spanning acute and convalescent COVID-19. T cells, B-cell-depleted T cells, or PBMCs provided the cDNA or gDNA that served as material.

Germline-derived CDR1 and CDR2 are LNHDA and SQIVND (reference sequence). The CDR3 has 15 amino acids. V lost 4 bases to trimming and J lost 1 base; unmatched junction nucleotides: 4. In the authors' methods: Reference gene primers were amplified, and this amplification served to estimate nucleated cell counts. This table comes from immunoSEQ multiplex PCR, and its TCRdb copy is limited to in-frame clones, with some not included. V and J calls and clone size are given by that table; D and trimming were obtained from the DNA. The table has about 140,000 clones, under 85% seen once. The V gene is TRBV19, the J gene TRBJ1-1; TRBD1 matches at 9 bases. Sequencing was done on a sample of peripheral blood. The TCR was taken from a woman aged 80 or older in a cohort sampled during active or convalescent COVID-19. CDR3 sequence reads: CASSSTGGSNTEAFF. CDR3 in DNA: TGTGCCAGTAGTAGTACAGGGGGCTCGAACACTGAAGCTTTCTTT.